This TCR beta chain was identified in a study of shared clonotypes between healthy human individuals. General study points: Estimated richness was generally greater in naive than memory subsets. Generation probabilities were higher for clonotypes shared across all four sorted-subset donors than for unshared ones. Naive CD4 clonotypes were shared across a handful of donors at approximately 5.3%.

In its sample, this clone was seen once. The target antigen is unknown. Generated by immunoSEQ multiplex PCR, the TCRdb table keeps only in-frame clones and is missing some. This sample carries 2 million to 2.5 million clones, about 94% of them seen once, and the ten largest clones take roughly 1%. Naive CD8 cells, CD45RO-negative and positively selected for CCR7, excluded terminally differentiated effector memory CD45RA+ cells. Germline V gene data show CDR1 as SGHRS and CDR2 as YFSETQ. The V gene lost 0 bases and the J gene lost 4 bases, with 10 bases spanning the gap. The CDR3 is 14 residues long. The TCR sequence derives from a man aged 18 to 29 in good health. The chain has TRBV5-1 and TRBJ1-2; possible D gene TRBD1, 6 bases. Material: naive CD8+ T cells sorted from blood. As DNA, the CDR3 is TGCGCCAGCAGCTTGGACAGGGCGACCTATGGCTACACCTTC. This sequence encodes CASSLDRATYGYTF.